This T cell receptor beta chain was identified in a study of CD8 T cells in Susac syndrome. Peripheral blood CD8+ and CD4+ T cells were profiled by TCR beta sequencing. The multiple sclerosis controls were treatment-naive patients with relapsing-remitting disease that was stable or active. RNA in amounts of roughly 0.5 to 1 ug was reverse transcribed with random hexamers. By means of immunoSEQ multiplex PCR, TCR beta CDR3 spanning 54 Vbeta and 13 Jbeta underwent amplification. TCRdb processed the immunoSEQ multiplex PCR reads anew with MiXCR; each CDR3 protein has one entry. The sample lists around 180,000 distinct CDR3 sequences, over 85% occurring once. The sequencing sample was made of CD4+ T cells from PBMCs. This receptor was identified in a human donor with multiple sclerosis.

CDR3 DNA: TGCGCCAGCAGCCAAGAAACCCCACTAGCGGGAGTGGGCGGGGAGCTGTTTTTT. The encoded protein is CASSQETPLAGVGGELFF. The rearrangement joins TRBV4-1 to TRBJ2-2; 11 nucleotides match TRBD2. V gave up 0 bases and J gave up 7 bases; unmatched junction bases: 10. This CDR3 has 18 residues. Germline-derived CDR1 and CDR2 are MGHRA and YSYEKL.